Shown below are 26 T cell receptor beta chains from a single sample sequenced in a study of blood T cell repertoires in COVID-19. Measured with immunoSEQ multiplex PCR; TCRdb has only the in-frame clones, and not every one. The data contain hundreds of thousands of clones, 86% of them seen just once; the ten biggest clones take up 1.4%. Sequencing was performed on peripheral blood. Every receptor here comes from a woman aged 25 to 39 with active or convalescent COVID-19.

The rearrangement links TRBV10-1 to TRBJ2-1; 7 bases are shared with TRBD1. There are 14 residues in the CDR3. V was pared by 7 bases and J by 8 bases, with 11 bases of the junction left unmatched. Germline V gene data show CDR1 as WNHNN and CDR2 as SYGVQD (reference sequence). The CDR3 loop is CASKGADAGHEQFF. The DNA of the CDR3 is TGCGCCAGCAAGGGGGCTGACGCAGGCCATGAGCAGTTCTTC.

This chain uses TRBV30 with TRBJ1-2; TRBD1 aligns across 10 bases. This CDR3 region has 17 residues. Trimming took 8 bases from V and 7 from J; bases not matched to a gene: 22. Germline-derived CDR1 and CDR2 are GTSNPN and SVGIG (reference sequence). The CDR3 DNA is TGTGCCCGGTCGTCTTGGACAGGGGGGAATACTTTGCGTGGCTACACCTTC. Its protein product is CARSSWTGGNTLRGYTF.

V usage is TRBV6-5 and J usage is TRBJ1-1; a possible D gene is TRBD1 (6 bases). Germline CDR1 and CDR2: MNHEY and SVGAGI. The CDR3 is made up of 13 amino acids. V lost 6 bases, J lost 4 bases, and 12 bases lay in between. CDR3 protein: CASSRQVFTEAFF. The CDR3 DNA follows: TGTGCCAGCAGCCGACAGGTTTTCACTGAAGCTTTCTTT.

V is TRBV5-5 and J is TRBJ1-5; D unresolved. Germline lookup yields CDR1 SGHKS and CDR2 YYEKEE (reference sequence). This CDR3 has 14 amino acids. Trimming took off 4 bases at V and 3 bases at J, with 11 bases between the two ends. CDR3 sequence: CASSPLEFNQPQHF. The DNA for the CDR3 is TGTGCCAGCAGCCCACTAGAGTTCAATCAGCCCCAGCATTTT.

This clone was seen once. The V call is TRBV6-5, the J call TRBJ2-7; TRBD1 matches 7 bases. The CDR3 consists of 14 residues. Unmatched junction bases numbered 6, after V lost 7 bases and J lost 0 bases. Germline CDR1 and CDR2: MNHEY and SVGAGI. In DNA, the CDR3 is TGTGCCAGCAATCCGGGACAGTACTCCTACGAGCAGTACTTC. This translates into CASNPGQYSYEQYF.

The CDR3 nucleotides are TGTGCCAGCAGTGTTCTCGGGGGGGCCCCCGGGGAGCTGTTTTTT. This encodes CASSVLGGAPGELFF. The gene calls are TRBV2 and TRBJ2-2, with 8 positions matching TRBD2. The V segment lost 4 bases and the J segment 6 bases; nucleotides outside the gene matches: 7. Germline loops: CDR1 SNHLY, CDR2 FYNNEI. There are 15 residues in the CDR3.

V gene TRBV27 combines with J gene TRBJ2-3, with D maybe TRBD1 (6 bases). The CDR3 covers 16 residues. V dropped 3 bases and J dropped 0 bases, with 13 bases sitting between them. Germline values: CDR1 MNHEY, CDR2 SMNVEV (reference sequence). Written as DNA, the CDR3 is TGTGCCAGCAGTTTGTACGGGACACTTAGCACAGATACGCAGTATTTT. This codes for CASSLYGTLSTDTQYF.

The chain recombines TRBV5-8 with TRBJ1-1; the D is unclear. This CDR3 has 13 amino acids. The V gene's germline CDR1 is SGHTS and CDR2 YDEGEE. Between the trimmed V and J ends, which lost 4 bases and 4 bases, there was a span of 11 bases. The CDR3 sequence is CASSPGIGTEAFF. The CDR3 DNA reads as TGTGCCAGCAGCCCCGGGATCGGCACTGAAGCTTTCTTT. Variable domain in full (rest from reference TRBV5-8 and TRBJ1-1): EAGVTQSPTHLIKTRGQQATLRCSPISGHTSVYWYQQALGLGLQFLLWYDEGEERNRGNFPPRFSGRQFPNYSSELNVNALELEDSALYLCASSPGIGTEAFFGQGTRLTVV.

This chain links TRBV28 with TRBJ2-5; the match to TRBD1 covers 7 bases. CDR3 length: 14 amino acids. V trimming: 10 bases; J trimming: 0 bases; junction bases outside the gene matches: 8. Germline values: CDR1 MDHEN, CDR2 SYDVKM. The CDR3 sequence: CATITTGDQETQYF. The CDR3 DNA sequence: TGTGCCACCATAACCACAGGGGACCAAGAGACCCAGTACTTC.

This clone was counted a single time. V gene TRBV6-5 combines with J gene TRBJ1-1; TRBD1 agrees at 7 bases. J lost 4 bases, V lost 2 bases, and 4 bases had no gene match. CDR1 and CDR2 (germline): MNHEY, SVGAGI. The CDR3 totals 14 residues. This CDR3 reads CASSYVRGITEAFF. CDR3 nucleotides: TGTGCCAGCAGTTACGTCAGGGGGATCACTGAAGCTTTCTTT.

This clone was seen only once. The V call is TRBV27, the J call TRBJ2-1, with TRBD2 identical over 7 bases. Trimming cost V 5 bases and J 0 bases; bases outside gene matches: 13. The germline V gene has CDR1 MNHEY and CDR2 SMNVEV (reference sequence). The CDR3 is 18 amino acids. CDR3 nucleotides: TGTGCCAGCAGTCCTAATTCCCCGGGGGGAATCTCCTACAATGAGCAGTTCTTC. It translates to CASSPNSPGGISYNEQFF.

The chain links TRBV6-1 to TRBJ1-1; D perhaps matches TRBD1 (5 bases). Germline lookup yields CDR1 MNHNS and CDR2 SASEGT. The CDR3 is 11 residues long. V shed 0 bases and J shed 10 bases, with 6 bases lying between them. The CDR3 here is CASSEARAAFF. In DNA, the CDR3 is TGTGCCAGCAGTGAAGCCAGGGCAGCTTTCTTT.

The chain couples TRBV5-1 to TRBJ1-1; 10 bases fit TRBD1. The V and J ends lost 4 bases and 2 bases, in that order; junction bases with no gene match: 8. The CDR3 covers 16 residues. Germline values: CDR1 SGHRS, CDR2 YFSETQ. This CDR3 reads CASSPWGQGINTEAFF. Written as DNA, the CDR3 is TGCGCCAGCAGCCCGTGGGGACAGGGGATCAACACTGAAGCTTTCTTT.

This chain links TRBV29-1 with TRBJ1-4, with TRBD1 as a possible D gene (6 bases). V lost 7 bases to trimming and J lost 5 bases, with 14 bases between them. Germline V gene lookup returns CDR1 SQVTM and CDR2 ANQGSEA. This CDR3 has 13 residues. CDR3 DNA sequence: TGCAGCGCAGAGACAGGCCTAAATGAAAAACTGTTTTTT. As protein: CSAETGLNEKLFF. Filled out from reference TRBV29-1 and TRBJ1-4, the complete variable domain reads SAVISQKPSRDICQRGTSLTIQCQVDSQVTMMFWYRQQPGQSLTLIATANQGSEATYESGFVIDKFPISRPNLTFSTLTVSNMSPEDSSIYLCSAETGLNEKLFFGSGTQLSVL.

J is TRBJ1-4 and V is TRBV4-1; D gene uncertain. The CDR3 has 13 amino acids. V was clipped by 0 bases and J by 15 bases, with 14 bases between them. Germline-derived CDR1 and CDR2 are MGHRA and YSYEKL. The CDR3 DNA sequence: TGCGCCAGCAGCCAAGATTCCGAGCCGCAAATGTTTTTT. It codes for CASSQDSEPQMFF.

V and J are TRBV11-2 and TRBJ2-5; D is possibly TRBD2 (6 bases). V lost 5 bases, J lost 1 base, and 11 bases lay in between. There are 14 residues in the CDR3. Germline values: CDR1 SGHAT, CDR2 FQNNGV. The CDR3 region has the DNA TGTGCCAGCAGCCACTTCGGGGGCCAAGAGACCCAGTACTTC. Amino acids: CASSHFGGQETQYF. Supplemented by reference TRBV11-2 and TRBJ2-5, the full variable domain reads EAGVAQSPRYKIIEKRQSVAFWCNPISGHATLYWYQQILGQGPKLLIQFQNNGVVDDSQLPKDRFSAERLKGVDSTLKIQPAKLEDSAVYLCASSHFGGQETQYFGPGTRLLVL.

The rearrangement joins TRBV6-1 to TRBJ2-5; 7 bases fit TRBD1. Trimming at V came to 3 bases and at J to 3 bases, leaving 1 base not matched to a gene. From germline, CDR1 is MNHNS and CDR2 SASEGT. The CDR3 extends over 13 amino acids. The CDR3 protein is CASSEDRKETQYF. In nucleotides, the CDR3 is TGTGCCAGCAGTGAGGACAGGAAAGAGACCCAGTACTTC.

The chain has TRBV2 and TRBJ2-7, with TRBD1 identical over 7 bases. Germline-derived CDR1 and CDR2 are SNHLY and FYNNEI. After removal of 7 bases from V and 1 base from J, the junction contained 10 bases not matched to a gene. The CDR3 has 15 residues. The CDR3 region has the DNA TGTGCCAGCAATCCCCGACAGGGCTCGTCCTACGAGCAGTACTTC. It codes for CASNPRQGSSYEQYF.

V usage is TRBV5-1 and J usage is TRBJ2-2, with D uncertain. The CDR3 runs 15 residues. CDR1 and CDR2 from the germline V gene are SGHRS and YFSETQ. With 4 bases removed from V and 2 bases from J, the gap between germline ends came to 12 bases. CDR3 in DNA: TGCGCCAGCAGCCGGGTGTCTGATAACACCGGGGAGCTGTTTTTT. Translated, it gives CASSRVSDNTGELFF.

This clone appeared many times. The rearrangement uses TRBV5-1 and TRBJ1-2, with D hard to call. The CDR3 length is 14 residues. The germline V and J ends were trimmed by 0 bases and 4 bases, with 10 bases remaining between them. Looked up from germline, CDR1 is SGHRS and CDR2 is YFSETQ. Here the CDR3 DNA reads TGCGCCAGCAGCTTGGGCGGGGAGGGCTATGGCTACACCTTC. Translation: CASSLGGEGYGYTF.

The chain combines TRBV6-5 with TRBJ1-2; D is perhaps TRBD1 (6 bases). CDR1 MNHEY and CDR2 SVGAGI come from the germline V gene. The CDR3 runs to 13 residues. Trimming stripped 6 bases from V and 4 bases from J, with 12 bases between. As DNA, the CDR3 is TGTGCCAGCAGCGACCGGGACATCTATGGCTACACCTTC. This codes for CASSDRDIYGYTF.

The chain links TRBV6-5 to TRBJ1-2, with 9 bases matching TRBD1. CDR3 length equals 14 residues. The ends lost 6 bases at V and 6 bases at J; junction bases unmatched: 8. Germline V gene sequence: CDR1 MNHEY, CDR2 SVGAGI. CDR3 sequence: CASRLSGQGDGYTF. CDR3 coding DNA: TGTGCCAGCAGGTTGTCGGGACAGGGTGATGGCTACACCTTC.

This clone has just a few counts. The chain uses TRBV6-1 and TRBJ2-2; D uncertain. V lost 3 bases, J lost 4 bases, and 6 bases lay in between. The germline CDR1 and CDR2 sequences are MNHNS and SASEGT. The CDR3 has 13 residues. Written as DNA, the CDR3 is TGTGCCAGCAGTGATATCTCCACCGGGGAGCTGTTTTTT. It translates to CASSDISTGELFF.

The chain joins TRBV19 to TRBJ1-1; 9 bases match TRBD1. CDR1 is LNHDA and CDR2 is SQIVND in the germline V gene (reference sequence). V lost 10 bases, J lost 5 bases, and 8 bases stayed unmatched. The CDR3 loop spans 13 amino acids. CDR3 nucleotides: TGTGCCACCAACAGGGGGCCTGCTACTGAAGCTTTCTTT. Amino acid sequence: CATNRGPATEAFF.

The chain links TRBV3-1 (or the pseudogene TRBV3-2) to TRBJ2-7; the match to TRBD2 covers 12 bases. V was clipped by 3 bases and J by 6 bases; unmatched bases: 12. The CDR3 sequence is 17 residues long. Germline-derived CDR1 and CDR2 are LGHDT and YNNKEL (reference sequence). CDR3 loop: CASSHLAGGPMDPEQYF. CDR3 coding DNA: TGTGCCAGCAGCCATCTAGCGGGAGGGCCCATGGATCCCGAGCAGTACTTC.

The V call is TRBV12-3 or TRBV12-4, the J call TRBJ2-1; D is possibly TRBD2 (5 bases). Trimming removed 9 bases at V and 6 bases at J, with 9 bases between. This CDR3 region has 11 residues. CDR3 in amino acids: CASRRFNEQFF. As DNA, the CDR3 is TGTGCCAGTAGGAGGTTCAATGAGCAGTTCTTC.